This record concerns one T cell receptor beta chain sequence. Its antigen is still unknown. After isolation, RNA underwent reverse transcription to generate cDNA as the sequencing template. The data were produced by immunoSEQ multiplex PCR, yet TCRdb's version contains in-frame clones alone and is incomplete. The sample contains 65,000 to 95,000 clones, roughly half of which appear only once. This sample is part of a study of CD8+ T cells in alopecia areata. Trimming removed 1 base at V and 1 base at J, with 15 bases between. The CDR3 loop spans 17 amino acids. The V gene's germline CDR1 is SGHNT and CDR2 YENEEA. General study results and limits: Clarity of TCR sharing across patients fell short of that in mice, possibly HLA-related. Besides other cells, scalp samples also yield sequences of resident alphabeta T cells from normal skin. Higher clonality than in normal scalp was seen in lesional scalp, especially alopecia totalis/universalis.

Lesional scalp punch biopsies and peripheral blood came from alopecia areata patients. Material for sequencing was NKG2D-high CD8+ T cells sorted from blood. The receptor was isolated from a human donor with alopecia areata. The V and J genes are TRBV11-3 and TRBJ2-3; D is possibly TRBD2 (6 bases). The DNA of the CDR3 is TGTGCCAGCAGCTTAGGGTTTGCGGGGACGGGCACAGATACGCAGTATTTT. Protein product: CASSLGFAGTGTDTQYF.